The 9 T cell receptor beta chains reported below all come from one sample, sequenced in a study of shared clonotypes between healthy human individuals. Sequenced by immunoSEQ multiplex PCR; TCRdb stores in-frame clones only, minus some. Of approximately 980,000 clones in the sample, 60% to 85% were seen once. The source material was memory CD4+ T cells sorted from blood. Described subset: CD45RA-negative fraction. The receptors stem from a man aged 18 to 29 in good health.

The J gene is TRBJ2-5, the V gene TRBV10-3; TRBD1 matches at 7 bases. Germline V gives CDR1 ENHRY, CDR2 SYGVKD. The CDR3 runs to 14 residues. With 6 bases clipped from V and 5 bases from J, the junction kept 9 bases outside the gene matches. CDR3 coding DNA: TGTGCCATCAGCAAACAGGGGAAAGGGGAGACCCAGTACTTC. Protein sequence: CAISKQGKGETQYF.

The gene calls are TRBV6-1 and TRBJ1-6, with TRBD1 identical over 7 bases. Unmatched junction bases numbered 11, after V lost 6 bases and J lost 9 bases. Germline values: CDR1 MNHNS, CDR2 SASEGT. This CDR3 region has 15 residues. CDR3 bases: TGTGCCAGCAGGGGCGCAGGGGGGGACCGTTCACCCCTCCACTTT. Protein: CASRGAGGDRSPLHF.

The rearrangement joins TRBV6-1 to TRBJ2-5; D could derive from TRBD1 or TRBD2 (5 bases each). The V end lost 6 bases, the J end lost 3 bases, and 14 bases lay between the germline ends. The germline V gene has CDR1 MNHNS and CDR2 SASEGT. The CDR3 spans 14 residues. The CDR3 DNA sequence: TGTGCCAGCAGGCAAACCGGGACGGAAGAGACCCAGTACTTC. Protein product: CASRQTGTEETQYF.

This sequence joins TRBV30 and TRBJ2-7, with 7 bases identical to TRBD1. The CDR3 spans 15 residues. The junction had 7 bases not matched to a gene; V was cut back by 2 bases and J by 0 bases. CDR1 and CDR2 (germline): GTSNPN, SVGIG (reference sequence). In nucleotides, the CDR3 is TGTGCCTGGAGTTTAGAGACAGGGATCTCCTACGAGCAGTACTTC. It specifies CAWSLETGISYEQYF.

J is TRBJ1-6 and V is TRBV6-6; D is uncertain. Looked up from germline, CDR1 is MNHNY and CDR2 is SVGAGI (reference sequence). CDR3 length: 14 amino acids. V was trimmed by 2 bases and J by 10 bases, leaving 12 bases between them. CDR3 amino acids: CASSYETRGSPLHF. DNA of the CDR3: TGTGCCAGCAGTTACGAGACTAGAGGGTCACCCCTCCACTTT.

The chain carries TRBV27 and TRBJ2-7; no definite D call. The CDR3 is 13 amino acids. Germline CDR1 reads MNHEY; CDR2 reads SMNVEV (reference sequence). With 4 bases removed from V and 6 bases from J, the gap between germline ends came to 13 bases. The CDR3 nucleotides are TGTGCCAGCAGTTCGCCCCCAAACGGCGAGCAGTACTTC. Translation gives CASSSPPNGEQYF.

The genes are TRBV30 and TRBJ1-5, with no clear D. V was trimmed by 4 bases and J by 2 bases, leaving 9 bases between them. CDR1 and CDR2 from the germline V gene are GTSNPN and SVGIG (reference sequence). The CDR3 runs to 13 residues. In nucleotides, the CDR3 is TGTGCCTGGACCCCCGACGGCAATCAGCCCCAGCATTTT. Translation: CAWTPDGNQPQHF.

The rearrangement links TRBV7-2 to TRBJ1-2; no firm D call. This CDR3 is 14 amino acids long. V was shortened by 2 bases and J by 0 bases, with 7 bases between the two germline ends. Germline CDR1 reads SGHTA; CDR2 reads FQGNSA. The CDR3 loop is CASSLTGSNYGYTF. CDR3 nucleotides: TGTGCCAGCAGCTTAACCGGGTCTAACTATGGCTACACCTTC.

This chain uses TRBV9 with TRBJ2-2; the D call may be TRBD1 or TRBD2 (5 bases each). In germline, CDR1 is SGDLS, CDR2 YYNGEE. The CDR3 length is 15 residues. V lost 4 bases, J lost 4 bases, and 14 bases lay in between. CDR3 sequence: CASSPRAGSTGELFF. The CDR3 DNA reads TGTGCCAGCAGCCCCCGGGCAGGGAGCACCGGGGAGCTGTTTTTT.